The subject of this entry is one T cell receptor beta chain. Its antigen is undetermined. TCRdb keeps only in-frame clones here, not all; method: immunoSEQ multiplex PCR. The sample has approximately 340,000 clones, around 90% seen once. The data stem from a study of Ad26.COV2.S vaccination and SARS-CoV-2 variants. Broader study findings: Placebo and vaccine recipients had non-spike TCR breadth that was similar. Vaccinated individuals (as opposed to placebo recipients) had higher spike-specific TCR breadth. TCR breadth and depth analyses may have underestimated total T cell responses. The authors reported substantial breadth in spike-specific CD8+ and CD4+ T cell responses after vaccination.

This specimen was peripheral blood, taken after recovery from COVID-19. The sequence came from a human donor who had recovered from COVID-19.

The CDR3 here is CASSRGQLDTIYF. In DNA, the CDR3 is TGTGCCAGCAGCCGCGGACAGTTAGACACCATATATTTT. The genes are TRBV6-5 and TRBJ1-3, with D perhaps TRBD1 (6 bases). Germline V gene lookup returns CDR1 MNHEY and CDR2 SVGAGI. The CDR3 length is 13 residues. V was clipped by 6 bases and J by 8 bases, with 14 bases between them.